These T cell receptor beta chains were read from a single sample in a study of cytomegalovirus exposure and HLA in healthy donors. Clones were sequenced by immunoSEQ multiplex PCR, and TCRdb holds only the in-frame ones, with some missing. Of roughly 150,000 clones listed, around 90% were seen once; the top ten hold about 3%. Sequenced input: PBMCs. These receptors came from a man aged 18-30 years in good health and CMV-seronegative. CDR3s include the opening cysteine and the closing phenylalanine or tryptophan. The order of the fields is V gene, J gene, D gene, clone size, CDR3 protein, CDR3 DNA. A D gene is named only where the DNA matches it firmly. Clone size is given for some rows only: seen once, a few or many times, or a class if the clone is expanded.

TRBV6-1	TRBJ1-5	.	.	CASSELRRNQPQHF	TGTGCCAGCAGTGAGTTGCGCCGCAATCAGCCCCAGCATTTT
TRBV7-9	TRBJ1-4	.	.	CASSLSGPNEKLFF	TGTGCCAGCAGCTTATCAGGGCCCAATGAAAAACTGTTTTTT
TRBV7-9	TRBJ1-1	TRBD1	few	CASSHSRDRNTEAFF	TGTGCCAGCAGCCACTCGAGGGACAGGAACACTGAAGCTTTCTTT
TRBV6-1	TRBJ2-3	.	.	CASSEARDTQYF	TGTGCCAGCAGTGAGGCCCGAGATACGCAGTATTTT
TRBV6-5	TRBJ2-7	TRBD1	.	CASTQGQGDYEQYF	TGTGCCAGCACCCAAGGACAGGGAGACTACGAGCAGTACTTC
TRBV28	TRBJ2-7	TRBD2	.	CASSLAGASYEQYF	TGTGCCAGCAGTTTAGCGGGAGCTTCCTACGAGCAGTACTTC
TRBV7-2	TRBJ2-7	.	few	CASAGEMDYEQYF	TGTGCCAGCGCAGGGGAAATGGACTACGAGCAGTACTTC
TRBV5-4	TRBJ1-5	.	.	CASSPGGASNQPQHF	TGTGCCAGCAGCCCCGGGGGGGCTAGCAATCAGCCCCAGCATTTT
TRBV5-1	TRBJ1-5	TRBD1	few	CASSLRTGASNQPQHF	TGCGCCAGCAGCCTAAGGACAGGGGCGAGCAATCAGCCCCAGCATTTT
TRBV7-9	TRBJ1-4	.	.	CASSSKTGNAFF	TGTGCCAGCAGCTCCAAGACAGGTAACGCGTTTTTT
TRBV11-2	TRBJ1-1	TRBD1	.	CASSFMGQGYLGTEAFF	TGTGCCAGCAGCTTCATGGGACAGGGTTATCTAGGGACTGAAGCTTTCTTT
TRBV19	TRBJ1-6	.	.	CASSTDSSSYNSPLHF	TGTGCCAGTAGTACGGACTCGAGCTCCTATAATTCACCCCTCCACTTT
TRBV6-1	TRBJ2-5	.	.	CASGTPRETQYF	TGTGCCAGCGGGACACCTAGAGAGACCCAGTACTTC
TRBV11-2	TRBJ2-1	TRBD1	.	CASGTGSSNEQFF	TGTGCCAGCGGGACAGGGTCAAGTAATGAGCAGTTCTTC
TRBV29-1	TRBJ2-7	.	.	CSVEDTQGDFYEQYF	TGCAGCGTTGAAGATACTCAGGGGGACTTTTACGAGCAGTACTTC
TRBV5-1	TRBJ1-6	.	.	CASSFKAGAGAPLHF	TGCGCCAGCAGCTTCAAAGCAGGGGCCGGGGCACCCCTCCACTTT
TRBV7-2	TRBJ1-2	.	.	CASSLDRGAPRGYTF	TGTGCCAGCAGCTTAGATCGGGGGGCGCCTAGGGGCTACACCTTC
TRBV29-1	TRBJ2-5	.	.	CSVVYTNTRYQETQYF	TGCAGCGTTGTCTATACAAACACCAGGTACCAAGAGACCCAGTACTTC
TRBV27	TRBJ2-2	.	few	CASSLGGGGGELFF	TGTGCCAGCAGTTTGGGGGGGGGCGGCGGGGAGCTGTTTTTT
TRBV25-1	TRBJ2-3	.	once	CASSEVWRADTQYF	TGTGCCAGCAGTGAGGTCTGGAGGGCAGATACGCAGTATTTT
TRBV6-1	TRBJ2-1	.	.	CASSEVPTRGEQFF	TGTGCCAGCAGTGAAGTCCCCACCAGGGGTGAGCAGTTCTTC
TRBV6-5	TRBJ2-2	TRBD1	.	CASSPGQFTGELFF	TGTGCCAGCAGCCCGGGACAGTTCACCGGGGAGCTGTTTTTT
TRBV6-1	TRBJ2-3	TRBD2	.	CASSEASGGATDTQYF	TGTGCCAGCAGTGAAGCTAGCGGGGGGGCCACAGATACGCAGTATTTT
TRBV5-1	TRBJ2-3	TRBD2	.	CASSLGRGGPADTQYF	TGCGCCAGCAGCTTGGGACGGGGGGGCCCGGCAGATACGCAGTATTTT
TRBV5-6	TRBJ2-6	.	.	CASSFRVSGANVLTF	TGTGCCAGCAGCTTCAGGGTCTCTGGGGCCAACGTCCTGACTTTC
TRBV28	TRBJ2-3	.	many	CASPSPKLTDTQYF	TGTGCCAGCCCATCCCCTAAACTCACAGATACGCAGTATTTT
TRBV19	TRBJ2-7	TRBD1	.	CASGTGPYEQYF	TGTGCCAGCGGGACAGGGCCTTACGAGCAGTACTTC
TRBV19	TRBJ1-1	.	.	CASHQGSTEAFF	TGTGCCAGTCATCAGGGGAGCACTGAAGCTTTCTTT
TRBV6-5	TRBJ2-7	.	.	CASRRGRGDEQYF	TGTGCCAGCAGAAGGGGCAGGGGCGACGAGCAGTACTTC
TRBV4-1	TRBJ1-1	TRBD1	.	CASSQVEGADTEAFF	TGCGCCAGCAGCCAAGTCGAGGGGGCAGACACTGAAGCTTTCTTT
TRBV13	TRBJ1-6	TRBD1	.	CASSLEGQENSPLHF	TGTGCCAGCAGCTTAGAGGGACAGGAAAATTCACCCCTCCACTTT
TRBV11-1	TRBJ2-1	.	.	CASSLAPANYNEQFF	TGTGCCAGCAGCTTAGCGCCCGCTAACTACAATGAGCAGTTCTTC
TRBV5-1	TRBJ1-3	.	once	CASSLIFRGSLFSGNTIYF	TGCGCCAGCAGCTTGATCTTCCGCGGTTCCCTCTTTTCTGGAAACACCATATATTTT
TRBV5-1	TRBJ2-3	TRBD2	once	CASSLLLAGGTNTDTQYF	TGCGCCAGCAGCTTACTCTTAGCGGGAGGGACCAACACAGATACGCAGTATTTT
TRBV28	TRBJ1-5	TRBD1	.	CASSPTGTYQPQHF	TGTGCCAGCAGTCCGACAGGGACCTATCAGCCCCAGCATTTT
TRBV29-1	TRBJ2-1	TRBD2	.	CSVHPGGEQFF	TGCAGCGTCCACCCGGGGGGTGAGCAGTTCTTC
TRBV30	TRBJ2-7	TRBD2	.	CAWSARGTSGIFTGGYEQYF	TGTGCCTGGAGTGCAAGGGGGACTAGCGGGATCTTTACAGGGGGCTACGAGCAGTACTTC
TRBV11-1	TRBJ2-3	.	.	CASSLVLSSTDTQYF	TGTGCCAGCAGCTTAGTCTTGAGTAGCACAGATACGCAGTATTTT
TRBV4-1	TRBJ2-1	.	.	CASSQGATSSGGSYNEQFF	TGCGCCAGCAGCCAAGGGGCCACGTCGAGCGGAGGCTCCTACAATGAGCAGTTCTTC
TRBV5-4	TRBJ1-1	.	.	CASSRELIRRANTEAFF	TGTGCCAGCAGCCGAGAATTAATCCGCAGGGCGAACACTGAAGCTTTCTTT
TRBV5-1	TRBJ1-4	.	.	CASSFNPNEKLFF	TGCGCCAGCAGCTTTAATCCTAATGAAAAACTGTTTTTT
TRBV28	TRBJ1-2	.	.	CASYRTNYGYTF	TGTGCCAGCTATAGAACTAACTATGGCTACACCTTC